This T cell receptor beta chain was identified during a study of control samples from healthy donors and cancer patients. There are a few counts of this clone. The CDR3 extends over 15 amino acids. V dropped 0 bases and J dropped 5 bases, with 14 bases sitting between them. The germline V gene has CDR1 LGHNA and CDR2 YSLEER. Only in-frame clones appear in the TCRdb table, and some are missing; sequencing was by immunoSEQ multiplex PCR. The sample shows fewer than 95,000 clones, 86% of them seen only once. The sequence was collected from a woman aged 45-65 years in good health. The chain is built from TRBV4-3 and TRBJ2-7, with unresolved D. Sequenced input: blood. The DNA of the CDR3 is TGCGCCAGCAGCCAAGATTATCTAGGGTTAAACGAGCAGTACTTC. Translating it yields CASSQDYLGLNEQYF.